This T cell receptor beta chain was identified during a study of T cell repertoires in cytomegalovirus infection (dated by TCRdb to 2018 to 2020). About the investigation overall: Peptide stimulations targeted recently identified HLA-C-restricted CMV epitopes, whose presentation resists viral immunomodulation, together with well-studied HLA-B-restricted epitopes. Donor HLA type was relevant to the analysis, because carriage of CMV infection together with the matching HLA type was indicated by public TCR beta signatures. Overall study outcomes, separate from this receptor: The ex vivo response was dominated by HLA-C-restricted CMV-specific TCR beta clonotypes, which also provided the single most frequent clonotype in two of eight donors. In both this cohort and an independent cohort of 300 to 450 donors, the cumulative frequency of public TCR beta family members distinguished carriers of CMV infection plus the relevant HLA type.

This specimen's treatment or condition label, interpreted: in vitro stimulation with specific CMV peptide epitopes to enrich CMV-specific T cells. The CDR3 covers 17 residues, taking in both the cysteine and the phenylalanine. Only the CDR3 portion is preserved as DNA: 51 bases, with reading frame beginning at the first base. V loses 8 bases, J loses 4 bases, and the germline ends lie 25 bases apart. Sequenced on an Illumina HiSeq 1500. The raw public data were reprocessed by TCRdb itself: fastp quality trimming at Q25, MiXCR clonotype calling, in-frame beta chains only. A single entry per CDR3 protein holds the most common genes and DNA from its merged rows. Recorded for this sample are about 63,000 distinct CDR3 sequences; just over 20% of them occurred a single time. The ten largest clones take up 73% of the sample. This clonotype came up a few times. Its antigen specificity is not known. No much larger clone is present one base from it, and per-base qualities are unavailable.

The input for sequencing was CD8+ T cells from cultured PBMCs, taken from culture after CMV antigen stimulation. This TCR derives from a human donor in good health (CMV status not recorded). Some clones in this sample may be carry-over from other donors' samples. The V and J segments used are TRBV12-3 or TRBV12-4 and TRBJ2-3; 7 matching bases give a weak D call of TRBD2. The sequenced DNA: TGTGCCAGCGTCTCTGATCATGGGGGGGCCTCGGCAGATACGCAGTATTTT. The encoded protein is CASVSDHGGASADTQYF.